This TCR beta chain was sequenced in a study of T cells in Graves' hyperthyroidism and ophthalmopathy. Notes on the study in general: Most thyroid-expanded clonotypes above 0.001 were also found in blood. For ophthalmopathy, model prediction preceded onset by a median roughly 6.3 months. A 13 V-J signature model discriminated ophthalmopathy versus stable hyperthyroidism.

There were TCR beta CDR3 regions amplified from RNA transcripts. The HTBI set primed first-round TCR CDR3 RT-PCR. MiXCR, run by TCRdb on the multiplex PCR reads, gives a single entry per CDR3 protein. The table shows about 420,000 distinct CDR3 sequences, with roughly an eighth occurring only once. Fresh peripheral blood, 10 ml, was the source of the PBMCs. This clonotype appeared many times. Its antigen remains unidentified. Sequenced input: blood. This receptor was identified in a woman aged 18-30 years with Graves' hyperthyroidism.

CDR3 coding DNA: TGTGCCAGCAGCTCCCTCGGGACAGCAGAATTCTACGAGCAGTACTTC. Translated, it gives CASSSLGTAEFYEQYF. This chain links TRBV7-9 with TRBJ2-7; 7 positions agree with TRBD1. Per germline, CDR1 SEHNR and CDR2 FQNEAQ (reference sequence). J was trimmed by 3 bases and V by 4 bases; bases with no gene match: 12. The CDR3 runs to 16 residues.